This T cell receptor (beta chain) was captured by sequencing in a study of low-dose radiotherapy and immunotherapy resistance in tumors. Background on the study: Every two weeks, the protocol called for intravenous cyclophosphamide at 200 mg/m2. It was given one day before each radiation and immunotherapy administration. A dose of 300 mg of oral aspirin was taken by patients daily for four cycles from cycle 1 day 1.

TRAV- and TRBV-specific primers, spanning alpha and beta chains, primed first-strand cDNA. A roughly 19-cycle PCR with a constant-region primer and V-primer adapter amplified TCRs. TCRdb re-derived calls from the reads in MiXCR, one entry per CDR3 protein. The sample has tens of thousands of distinct CDR3 sequences, about 20% seen once. Germline-derived CDR1 and CDR2 are MDHEN and SYDVKM. The CDR3 is 13 amino acids. V lost 2 bases to trimming and J lost 4 bases, with 7 bases between them. Regarding time point: before trial treatment. At least ten counts were recorded for this clonotype. The source material was PBMCs, sampled before treatment. The rearrangement joins TRBV28 to TRBJ2-3; no clear D. The origin of this receptor is a male donor with prostate cancer. CDR3 amino acids: CASSLKSPDTQYF. The CDR3 DNA follows: TGTGCCAGCAGTTTAAAAAGTCCAGATACGCAGTATTTT.